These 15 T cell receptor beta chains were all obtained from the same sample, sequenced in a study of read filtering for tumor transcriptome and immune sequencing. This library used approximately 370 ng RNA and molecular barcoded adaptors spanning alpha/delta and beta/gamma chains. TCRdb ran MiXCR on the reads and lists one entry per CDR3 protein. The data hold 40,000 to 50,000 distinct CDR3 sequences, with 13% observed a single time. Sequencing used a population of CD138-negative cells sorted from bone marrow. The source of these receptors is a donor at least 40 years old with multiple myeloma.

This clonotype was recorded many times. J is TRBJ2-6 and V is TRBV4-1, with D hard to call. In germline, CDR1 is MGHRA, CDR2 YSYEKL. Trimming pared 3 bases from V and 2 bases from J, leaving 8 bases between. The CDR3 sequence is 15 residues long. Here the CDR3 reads CASSHPGAGANVLTF. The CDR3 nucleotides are TGCGCCAGCAGCCACCCTGGGGCTGGGGCCAACGTCCTGACTTTC.

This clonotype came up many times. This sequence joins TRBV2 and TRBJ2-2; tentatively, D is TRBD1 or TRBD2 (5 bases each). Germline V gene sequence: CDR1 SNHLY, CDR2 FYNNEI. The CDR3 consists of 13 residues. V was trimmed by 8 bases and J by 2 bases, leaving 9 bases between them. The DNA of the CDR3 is TGTGCCAGCGGGGGATTCAACACCGGGGAGCTGTTTTTT. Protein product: CASGGFNTGELFF.

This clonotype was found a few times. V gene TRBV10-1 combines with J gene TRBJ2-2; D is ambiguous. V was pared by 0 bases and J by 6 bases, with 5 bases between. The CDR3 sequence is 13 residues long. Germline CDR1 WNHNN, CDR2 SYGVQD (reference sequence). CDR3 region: CASSESKAGELFF. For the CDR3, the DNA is TGCGCCAGCAGTGAGTCGAAGGCCGGGGAGCTGTTTTTT.

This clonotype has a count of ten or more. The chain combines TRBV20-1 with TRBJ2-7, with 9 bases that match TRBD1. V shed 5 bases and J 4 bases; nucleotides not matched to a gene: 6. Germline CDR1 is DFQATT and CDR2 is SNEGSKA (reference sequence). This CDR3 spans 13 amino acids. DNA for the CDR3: TGCAGTGCTGCCGGGACAGGGAAGTACGAGCAGTACTTC. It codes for CSAAGTGKYEQYF.

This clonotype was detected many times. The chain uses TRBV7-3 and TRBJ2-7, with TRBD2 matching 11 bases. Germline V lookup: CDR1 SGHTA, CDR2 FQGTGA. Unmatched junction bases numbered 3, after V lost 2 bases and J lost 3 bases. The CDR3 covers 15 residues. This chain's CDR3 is CASSLGTSGSYEQYF. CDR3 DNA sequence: TGTGCCAGCAGCTTAGGAACTAGCGGGAGCTACGAGCAGTACTTC.

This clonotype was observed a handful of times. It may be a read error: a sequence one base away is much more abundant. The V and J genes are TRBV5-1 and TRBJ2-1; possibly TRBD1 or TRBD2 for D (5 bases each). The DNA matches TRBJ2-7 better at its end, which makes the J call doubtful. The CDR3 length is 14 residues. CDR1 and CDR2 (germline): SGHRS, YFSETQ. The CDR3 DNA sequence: TGCGCCAGCAGCTTGGCAGGGACCCACAATGAGCAGTACTTC. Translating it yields CASSLAGTHNEQYF.

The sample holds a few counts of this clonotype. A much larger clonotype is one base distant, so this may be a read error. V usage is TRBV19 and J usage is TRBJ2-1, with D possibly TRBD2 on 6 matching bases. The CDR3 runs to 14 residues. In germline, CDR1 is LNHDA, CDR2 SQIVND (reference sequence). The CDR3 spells CASSGEDPYNELFF. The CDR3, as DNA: TGTGCCAGTAGTGGGGAGGATCCTTACAATGAGCTGTTCTTC.

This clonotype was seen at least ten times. CDR3 coding DNA: TGCAGTGCTAAGGGACTAGCGGGAGTTATGGGCGGCACAGATACGCAGTATTTT. Translating gives CSAKGLAGVMGGTDTQYF. This sequence joins TRBV20-1 and TRBJ2-3; 14 positions agree with TRBD2. V dropped 4 bases and J dropped 1; count of bases not matched to a gene: 10. Germline values: CDR1 DFQATT, CDR2 SNEGSKA (reference sequence). This CDR3 region has 18 residues.

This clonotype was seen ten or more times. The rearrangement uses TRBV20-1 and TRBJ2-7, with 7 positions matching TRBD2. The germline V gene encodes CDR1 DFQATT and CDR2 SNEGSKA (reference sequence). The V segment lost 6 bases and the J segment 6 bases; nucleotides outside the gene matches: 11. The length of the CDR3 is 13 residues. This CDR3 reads CSARPPSSGEQYF. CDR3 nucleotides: TGCAGTGCCCGGCCCCCCTCTAGCGGCGAGCAGTACTTC.

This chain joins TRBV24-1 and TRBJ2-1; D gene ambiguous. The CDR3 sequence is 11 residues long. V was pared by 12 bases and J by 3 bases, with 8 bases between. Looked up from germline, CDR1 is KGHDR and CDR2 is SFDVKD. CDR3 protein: CASSYYNEQFF. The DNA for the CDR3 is TGTGCCTCTTCCTACTACAATGAGCAGTTCTTC.

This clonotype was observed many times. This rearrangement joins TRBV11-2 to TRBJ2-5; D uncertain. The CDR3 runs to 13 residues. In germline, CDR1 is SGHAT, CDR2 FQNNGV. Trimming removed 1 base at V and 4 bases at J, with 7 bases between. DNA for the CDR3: TGTGCCAGCAGCTTAGGTATGAGAGAGACCCAGTACTTC. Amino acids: CASSLGMRETQYF.

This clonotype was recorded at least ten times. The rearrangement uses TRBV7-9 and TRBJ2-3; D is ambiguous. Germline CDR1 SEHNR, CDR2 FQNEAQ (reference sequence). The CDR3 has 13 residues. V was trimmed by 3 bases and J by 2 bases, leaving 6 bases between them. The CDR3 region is CASSFENTDTQYF. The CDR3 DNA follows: TGTGCCAGCAGCTTCGAAAACACAGATACGCAGTATTTT.

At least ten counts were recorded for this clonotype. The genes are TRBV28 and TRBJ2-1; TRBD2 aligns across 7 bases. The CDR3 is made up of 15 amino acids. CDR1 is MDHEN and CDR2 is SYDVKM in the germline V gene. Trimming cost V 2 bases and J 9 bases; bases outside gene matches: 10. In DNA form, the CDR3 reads TGTGCCAGCAGTTTAGCGGGAGTTGGACTGGGTGAGCAGTTCTTC. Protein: CASSLAGVGLGEQFF.

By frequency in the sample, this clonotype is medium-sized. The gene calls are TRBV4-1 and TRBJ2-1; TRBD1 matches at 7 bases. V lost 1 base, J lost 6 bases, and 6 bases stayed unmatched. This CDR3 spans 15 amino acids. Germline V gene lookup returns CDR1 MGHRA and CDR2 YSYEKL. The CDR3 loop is CASSQAKTGFNEQFF. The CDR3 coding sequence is TGCGCCAGCAGCCAAGCGAAGACAGGGTTCAATGAGCAGTTCTTC.

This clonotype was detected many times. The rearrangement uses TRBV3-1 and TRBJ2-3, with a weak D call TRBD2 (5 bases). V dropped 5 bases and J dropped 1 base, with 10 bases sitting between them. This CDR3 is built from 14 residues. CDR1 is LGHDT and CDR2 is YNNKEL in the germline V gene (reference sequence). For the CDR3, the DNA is TGTGCCAGCAGCGTCACCGGGGGCACAGATACGCAGTATTTT. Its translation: CASSVTGGTDTQYF.